The 18 T cell receptor beta chains below were found in one sample sequenced in a study of cytotoxic CD8 clonotypes in ibrutinib-treated CLL. Method: immunoSEQ multiplex PCR; TCRdb's copy keeps in-frame clones and lacks some. The sample lists 270,000 or so clones, 60% to 80% occurring once. The material was PBMCs, obtained at disease progression, from a patient treated with ibrutinib. These receptor sequences come from a human donor with chronic lymphocytic leukemia.

V is TRBV29-1 and J is TRBJ2-5, with D perhaps matching TRBD1 (7 bases). V was clipped by 2 bases and J by 10 bases, with 20 bases between them. Per germline, CDR1 SQVTM and CDR2 ANQGSEA. The CDR3 consists of 14 residues. CDR3 sequence reads: CSVERAGGWLVQYF. As DNA, the CDR3 is TGCAGCGTTGAAAGGGCAGGGGGGTGGCTAGTCCAGTACTTC.

The V gene is TRBV29-1, the J gene TRBJ1-2; 10 bases are a match to TRBD1. Trimming took 7 bases from V and 7 from J; bases not matched to a gene: 9. The CDR3 spans 13 residues. Germline V lookup: CDR1 SQVTM, CDR2 ANQGSEA. The CDR3 DNA reads as TGCAGCGCCGTACGACAGGGGGCAGCTGGCTACACCTTC. Translation: CSAVRQGAAGYTF.

The gene calls are TRBV18 and TRBJ1-1; the D gene is possibly TRBD1 (5 bases). V shed 5 bases and J shed 1 base, with 11 bases lying between them. Looked up from germline, CDR1 is KGHSH and CDR2 is LQKENI. The length of the CDR3 is 14 residues. Here the CDR3 DNA reads TGTGCCAGCTCAACTTCAGGGTGGAACACTGAAGCTTTCTTT. Its protein is CASSTSGWNTEAFF.

V usage is TRBV2 and J usage is TRBJ2-1; 9 positions agree with TRBD2. This CDR3 spans 16 amino acids. The germline gives CDR1 SNHLY, CDR2 FYNNEI. V lost 4 bases to trimming and J lost 3 bases; unmatched junction nucleotides: 7. DNA of the CDR3: TGTGCCAGCAGTGGGACTACTAGCGGGTACTACAATGAGCAGTTCTTC. Translation gives CASSGTTSGYYNEQFF.

The V and J genes are TRBV10-3 and TRBJ2-7, with 11 bases that match TRBD2. The CDR3 sequence is 14 residues long. V gave up 5 bases and J gave up 6 bases; unmatched junction bases: 6. Germline V CDR1 and CDR2: ENHRY, SYGVKD. DNA for the CDR3: TGTGCCATCAGTCCGACTAGCGGGACTCTCGAGCAGTACTTC. This translates into CAISPTSGTLEQYF.

A note on this clone: In the same sample, other DNA sequences code for this CDR3. This rearrangement joins TRBV5-1 to TRBJ2-5, with 8 bases matching TRBD1. The CDR3 length is 14 residues. Germline V gives CDR1 SGHRS, CDR2 YFSETQ. V trimming: 0 bases; J trimming: 5 bases; junction bases outside the gene matches: 3. CDR3 loop: CASSLAGGGETQYF. The CDR3 DNA reads as TGCGCCAGCAGCTTGGCAGGGGGCGGCGAGACCCAGTACTTC.

V is TRBV29-1 and J is TRBJ1-1, with D maybe TRBD1 (6 bases). The CDR3 has 13 amino acids. V gave up 8 bases and J gave up 3 bases, with 16 bases separating them. Germline V gene lookup returns CDR1 SQVTM and CDR2 ANQGSEA. The CDR3 region is CSFCRGHDTEAFF. The DNA of the CDR3 is TGCAGCTTCTGCAGGGGTCACGACACTGAAGCTTTCTTT.

V and J are TRBV7-2 and TRBJ2-7; TRBD2 is a possible D gene (5 bases). The CDR3 is 15 residues long. V lost 6 bases, J lost 3 bases, and 18 bases lay in between. Germline V gives CDR1 SGHTA, CDR2 FQGNSA. For the CDR3, the DNA is TGTGCCAGCAGACCGGCGGGTTTCAATGGCTACGAGCAGTACTTC. Translated, it gives CASRPAGFNGYEQYF. Combining the CDR3 with reference TRBV7-2 and TRBJ2-7 gives the whole variable domain GAGVSQSPSNKVTEKGKDVELRCDPISGHTALYWYRQSLGQGLEFLIYFQGNSAPDKSGLPSDRFSAERTGGSVSTLTIQRTQQEDSAVYLCASRPAGFNGYEQYFGPGTRLTVT.

The sample holds a few counts of this clone. The chain uses TRBV9 and TRBJ2-2; 7 nucleotides line up with TRBD2. This CDR3 is built from 15 residues. Losses at the gene ends were 0 bases for V and 5 bases for J; bases not matched to a gene: 4. Germline CDR1 SGDLS, CDR2 YYNGEE. The CDR3 DNA is TGTGCCAGCAGCGTAGGTCCTAGCGGAACCGGGGAGCTGTTTTTT. Protein: CASSVGPSGTGELFF.

With regard to this clone: A read error is possible here, since a much larger clone lies one base away. J is TRBJ2-3 and V is TRBV5-1; no definite D call. The CDR3 sequence is 14 residues long. Germline assignment: CDR1 SGHRS and CDR2 YFSETQ. Trimming left V 0 bases short and J 0 bases short, with 5 bases between. The CDR3 nucleotides read TGCGCCAGCAGCTTGGAGGACAGCACAGATACGCAGTATTTT. Translation: CASSLEDSTDTQYF.

CDR3 region: CASSGTGVLTVTAQHF. The CDR3 DNA is TGTGCCAGTAGCGGGACAGGGGTCTTAACGGTGACAGCCCAGCATTTT. The chain recombines TRBV19 with TRBJ1-5, with 10 bases fitting TRBD1. Trimming took 6 bases from V and 11 from J; bases not matched to a gene: 16. This CDR3 has 16 residues. CDR1 LNHDA and CDR2 SQIVND come from the germline V gene (reference sequence).

The V and J genes are TRBV5-4 and TRBJ2-7; TRBD2 matches 10 bases. From germline, CDR1 is SGHNT and CDR2 YYREEE (reference sequence). V was clipped by 1 base and J by 4 bases; unmatched bases: 8. The CDR3 has 16 residues. Written as DNA, the CDR3 is TGTGCCAGCAGCTTGAGTAGCGGGAGGTCAGGTTACGAGCAGTACTTC. Its translation: CASSLSSGRSGYEQYF.

This clone was counted once. The gene calls are TRBV18 and TRBJ2-7; D is possibly TRBD1 or TRBD2 (5 bases each). Trimming pared 3 bases from V and 3 bases from J, leaving 9 bases between. The CDR3 sequence is 13 residues long. Germline assignment: CDR1 KGHSH and CDR2 LQKENI. The CDR3 loop reads CASSPGPDYEQYF. The CDR3, as DNA: TGTGCCAGCTCACCGGGACCCGACTACGAGCAGTACTTC.

The J gene is TRBJ1-2, the V gene TRBV6-5; D may be TRBD1 (5 bases). Germline CDR1 MNHEY, CDR2 SVGAGI. The length of the CDR3 is 13 residues. V lost 0 bases, J lost 8 bases, and 10 bases lay in between. The CDR3 coding sequence is TGTGCCAGCAGTTACTCGGGGGTGAGGGGCTACACCTTC. This encodes CASSYSGVRGYTF.

This clone was counted once. The chain links TRBV5-4 to TRBJ2-3, with 14 bases identical to TRBD2. Germline lookup yields CDR1 SGHNT and CDR2 YYREEE (reference sequence). V dropped 4 bases and J dropped 4; count of bases not matched to a gene: 8. The CDR3 is 17 amino acids. CDR3 sequence: CASSPGLAGGPADTQYF. The CDR3 coding sequence is TGTGCCAGCAGCCCTGGACTAGCGGGAGGCCCCGCAGATACGCAGTATTTT.

V is TRBV7-9 and J is TRBJ2-5, with TRBD1 identical over 8 bases. Germline CDR1 reads SEHNR; CDR2 reads FQNEAQ (reference sequence). V gave up 4 bases and J gave up 2 bases; unmatched junction bases: 9. CDR3 size: 16 residues. CDR3 in amino acids: CASSSPRTGIQETQYF. The DNA of the CDR3 is TGTGCCAGCAGCTCCCCTCGGACAGGGATTCAAGAGACCCAGTACTTC.

V usage is TRBV28 and J usage is TRBJ2-7; 10 bases agree with TRBD2. The trim removed 6 bases at V and 5 bases at J, leaving 10 bases unmatched. This CDR3 is 15 amino acids long. Germline V lookup: CDR1 MDHEN, CDR2 SYDVKM. The CDR3 DNA follows: TGTGCCAGCAGCGTCCTAGCGGGAGTCGGCCACGAGCAGTACTTC. It translates to CASSVLAGVGHEQYF. The full variable domain, rest sourced from reference TRBV28 and TRBJ2-7, is DVKVTQSSRYLVKRTGEKVFLECVQDMDHENMFWYRQDPGLGLRLIYFSYDVKMKEKGDIPEGYSVSREKKERFSLILESASTNQTSMYLCASSVLAGVGHEQYFGPGTRLTVT.

The chain is built from TRBV9 and TRBJ2-1; 10 nucleotides agree with TRBD2. The germline CDR1 and CDR2 sequences are SGDLS and YYNGEE. This CDR3 contains 16 residues. After removal of 0 bases from V and 6 bases from J, the junction contained 6 bases not matched to a gene. CDR3 DNA: TGTGCCAGCAGCGTAGGACTAGCGGGTGGCTTCAATGAGCAGTTCTTC. It yields the protein CASSVGLAGGFNEQFF.